The next 11 T cell receptor beta chains were all read from a single sample in a study of read filtering for tumor transcriptome and immune sequencing (dated by TCRdb to 2020 to 2022). TCRdb shows the sequencer as Illumina HiSeq 4000. TCR libraries were built from 400 ng RNA with the Immunoverse kit, using molecular barcoded adaptors covering alpha/delta and beta/gamma chains. TCRdb's own reprocessing of the public reads used fastp at Q25 and MiXCR and kept productive beta chains. Each record represents a unique CDR3 protein, reported with the most common genes and DNA among its rows. The sample includes tens of thousands of distinct CDR3 sequences, with roughly a fifth observed a single time. The biggest ten clones account for roughly 11% of the sample. Sequenced: a population of CD138-negative cells sorted from bone marrow. The meaning of the sample's cell subset or site label: bone marrow mononuclear cells depleted of CD138+ plasma/myeloma cells by negative magnetic selection. The receptors were sampled from a donor aged 40 or over with multiple myeloma.

The table lists this clonotype with a few counts. V and J are TRBV12-3 or TRBV12-4 and TRBJ1-2; the D gene is possibly TRBD1 (6 bases). V lost 6 bases and J lost 14, with 25 bases in between. The CDR3 covers 14 residues. CDR3 in DNA: TGTGCCAGCAGAAGCGACGGGGACACGGCGTTGATTACCTTC. It yields the protein CASRSDGDTALITF.

This chain uses TRBV25-1 with TRBJ1-5; 12 nucleotides align to TRBD1. Germline trimming cut 2 bases from V and 5 bases from J; bases unmatched to any gene: 7. The length of the CDR3 is 17 residues. Germline CDR1 MGHDK, CDR2 SYGVNS. CDR3 nucleotide sequence: TGTGCCAGCAGTGAAGGGGACAGGGGGCGCAGGTATCAGCCCCAGCATTTT. Translation gives CASSEGDRGRRYQPQHF.

Comment on this clonotype: This clone may be a read error of a much larger clone one base away. The chain joins TRBV6-5 to TRBJ2-1; D tentatively fits TRBD1 or TRBD2 (5 bases each). This CDR3 has 15 residues. CDR1 is MNHEY and CDR2 is SVGAGI in the germline V gene. As DNA, the CDR3 is TGTGCCAGCAGAAGGGACCCGTCCGTGGACAATGAGCAGTCCTTC. Amino acids: CASRRDPSVDNEQSF.

On this clonotype: One end of the junction fails to match germline, which may point to a read error. The J gene is TRBJ2-2, the V gene TRBV5-1; D tentatively reads TRBD1 or TRBD2 (5 bases each). Germline CDR1 SGHRS, CDR2 YFSETQ. This CDR3 is 14 amino acids long. The CDR3 DNA reads TGCGCCATCAGTTCCGGGACGGGCACCGGGCAGCTGCTTTTT. Amino acid sequence: CAISSGTGTGQLLF. Full variable domain (outside the CDR3, taken from reference TRBV5-1 and TRBJ2-2): KAGVTQTPRYLIKTRGQQVTLSCSPISGHRSVSWYQQTPGQGLQFLFEYFSETQRNKGNFPGRFSGRQFSNSRSEMNVSTLELGDSALYLCAISSGTGTGQLLFGEGSRLTVL.

Details on this clonotype: A clone one base away is much larger, so this may be a read error. The V call is TRBV12-3 or TRBV12-4, the J call TRBJ2-1; D perhaps matches TRBD2 (6 bases). The CDR3 totals 17 residues. The CDR3 here is CASRRGLSGDNLNEQLF. CDR3 in DNA: TGTGCCAGCAGACGAGGACTTAGCGGTGATAACCTTAATGAGCAGCTCTTC.

With regard to this clonotype: A single base separates this from a much larger clone, so it may be a read error. Here the CDR3 omits its conserved ending phenylalanine or tryptophan, so a read error is the likely source. J is TRBJ2-5 and V is TRBV29-1, with 9 bases matching TRBD2. The V segment lost 4 bases and the J segment 4 bases; nucleotides outside the gene matches: 4. Germline V gene data show CDR1 as SQVTM and CDR2 as ANQGSEA. The CDR3 contains 13 residues. CDR3 nucleotide sequence: TGCAGCGTTGTTGCGGGGGGGCGAGAGACCCAGTACTCC. This codes for CSVVAGGRETQYS.

This clonotype was seen ten or more times. J is TRBJ2-7 and V is TRBV5-1, with TRBD1 matching 9 bases. Germline V gives CDR1 SGHRS, CDR2 YFSETQ. The CDR3 covers 13 residues. The V gene end was trimmed by 4 bases and the J gene end by 3 bases; junction bases not matched to a gene: 2. The CDR3 region has the DNA TGCGCCAGCAGCCGGGGACAGGGCTACGAGCAGTACTTC. It specifies CASSRGQGYEQYF.

This clonotype was detected ten times or more. The V and J genes are TRBV3-1 and TRBJ2-3, with D perhaps TRBD1 or TRBD2 (5 bases each). Trimming took 1 base from V and 7 from J, leaving 12 bases between them. The CDR3 is made up of 14 amino acids. Looked up from germline, CDR1 is LGHDT and CDR2 is YNNKEL (reference sequence). The CDR3 sequence: CASSQVGPYHTQYF. CDR3 bases: TGTGCCAGCAGCCAAGTGGGACCCTACCATACGCAGTATTTT.

About this clonotype itself: A clone one base away is much larger, so this may be a read error. The V gene is TRBV5-5, the J gene TRBJ1-5; 7 nucleotides line up with TRBD1. The V gene end was trimmed by 4 bases and the J gene end by 7 bases; junction bases not matched to a gene: 8. This CDR3 spans 14 amino acids. Germline assignment: CDR1 SGHKS and CDR2 YYEKEE (reference sequence). The CDR3 here is CASSPTGSAQPQHF. DNA of the CDR3: TGTGCCAGCAGCCCGACAGGGTCAGCACAGCCCCAGCATTTT.

The chain is built from TRBV11-2 and TRBJ1-2, with D uncertain. The germline V and J ends were trimmed by 4 bases and 12 bases, with 24 bases remaining between them. CDR3 size: 15 residues. Germline CDR1 SGHAT, CDR2 FQNNGV. The CDR3 DNA is TGTGCCAGCAGCTCAGCCGAGACCAAGAGCTATGGTGACACCTTC. Translation: CASSSAETKSYGDTF.

This clonotype appeared many times. J is TRBJ1-6 and V is TRBV10-2; tentatively, D is TRBD1 (5 bases). Trimming pared 3 bases from V and 10 bases from J, leaving 10 bases between. Germline CDR1 reads WSHSY; CDR2 reads SAAADI. The CDR3 consists of 13 residues. DNA for the CDR3: TGCGCCAGCAGTGAAACAGGATCATCACCCCTCCACTTT. It codes for CASSETGSSPLHF.